Shown below are 18 T cell receptor beta chains from a single sample sequenced in a study of T cell responses to AZD1222 COVID-19 vaccine. Measured with immunoSEQ multiplex PCR; TCRdb has only the in-frame clones, and not every one. Among roughly 150,000 clones listed, more than 85% were seen once. The sequences come from peripheral blood, collected 28 days after the second AZD1222 dose. The receptors were sampled from an adult who received the AZD1222 COVID-19 vaccine.

V is TRBV9 and J is TRBJ2-7, with a tentative D call TRBD1 (6 bases). V gave up 4 bases and J gave up 0 bases, with 11 bases separating them. CDR1 and CDR2 (germline): SGDLS, YYNGEE. The CDR3 consists of 14 residues. The CDR3 coding sequence is TGTGCCAGCAGCTCAGGGGACGGCTCCTACGAGCAGTACTTC. Translation: CASSSGDGSYEQYF.

The V and J genes are TRBV11-3 and TRBJ1-1, with D possibly matching TRBD1 (5 bases). The V end was cut by 11 bases, the J end by 2 bases, with 15 bases between. CDR1 SGHNT and CDR2 YENEEA come from the germline V gene. The CDR3 covers 13 residues. The CDR3: CASSGTANTEAFF. CDR3 bases: TGTGCCTCGTCCGGGACGGCTAACACTGAAGCTTTCTTT. Full variable domain (rest looked up from reference TRBV11-3 and TRBJ1-1): EAGVVQSPRYKIIEKKQPVAFWCNPISGHNTLYWYLQNLGQGPELLIRYENEEAVDDSQLPKDRFSAERLKGVDSTLKIQPAELGDSAVYLCASSGTANTEAFFGQGTRLTVV.

This chain joins TRBV5-1 and TRBJ1-2, with a weak D call TRBD1 (5 bases). CDR1 is SGHRS, CDR2 YFSETQ, per germline. V gave up 3 bases and J gave up 0 bases, with 9 bases separating them. CDR3 size: 14 residues. The CDR3 sequence: CASSSDSANYGYTF. The DNA for the CDR3 is TGCGCCAGCAGCTCTGACAGCGCTAACTATGGCTACACCTTC.

This chain links TRBV29-1 with TRBJ2-3, with 11 bases aligning to TRBD1. The CDR3 loop spans 14 amino acids. Trimming removed 2 bases from V and 6 bases from J; junction bases left unmatched: 4. Germline V gives CDR1 SQVTM, CDR2 ANQGSEA. The CDR3 protein is CSVEPGQGADTQYF. The CDR3, as DNA: TGCAGCGTTGAACCTGGACAGGGGGCTGATACGCAGTATTTT.

This sequence joins TRBV5-3 and TRBJ1-5, with a weak D call TRBD1 (6 bases). TRBV5-3 is an ORF for which the function is uncertain. The V and J ends lost 10 bases and 0 bases respectively, with 23 bases between them. The CDR3 is made up of 17 amino acids. Written as DNA, the CDR3 is TGTGCCCTCAGTCCTAAGGGGGGCGTTCATAGCAATCAGCCCCAGCATTTT. It codes for CALSPKGGVHSNQPQHF.

Only one count was recorded for this clone. The chain employs TRBV7-9 and TRBJ2-4; TRBD1 matches 7 bases. The germline CDR1 and CDR2 sequences are SEHNR and FQNEAQ (reference sequence). The CDR3 totals 15 residues. The V and J ends lost 1 base and 5 bases, in that order; junction bases with no gene match: 5. CDR3 sequence reads: CASSLVQGLENIQYF. The CDR3 coding sequence is TGTGCCAGCAGCTTAGTACAGGGGCTAGAAAACATTCAGTACTTC.

The chain couples TRBV4-1 to TRBJ2-2; TRBD1 might be the D (5 bases). CDR3 length: 13 residues. In germline, CDR1 is MGHRA, CDR2 YSYEKL. V lost 2 bases, J lost 6 bases, and 7 bases lay in between. The CDR3 sequence: CASSQQGAGELFF. In DNA, the CDR3 is TGCGCCAGCAGCCAACAGGGCGCCGGGGAGCTGTTTTTT.

The rearrangement links TRBV2 to TRBJ2-5, with TRBD2 identical over 9 bases. Per germline, CDR1 SNHLY and CDR2 FYNNEI. Losses at the gene ends were 6 bases for V and 1 base for J; bases not matched to a gene: 6. The CDR3 consists of 15 residues. The chain's CDR3 is CASRRLAAIQETQYF. CDR3 in DNA: TGTGCCAGCAGACGACTAGCGGCGATCCAAGAGACCCAGTACTTC.

The rearrangement uses TRBV6-6 and TRBJ1-3; 9 nucleotides line up with TRBD1. Trimming removed 0 bases from V and 4 bases from J; junction bases left unmatched: 4. There are 16 residues in the CDR3. Germline CDR1 is MNHNY and CDR2 is SVGAGI (reference sequence). The CDR3 is CASSYSGGQGGNTIYF. As DNA, the CDR3 is TGTGCCAGCAGTTACTCGGGCGGACAGGGGGGAAACACCATATATTTT.

The chain links TRBV7-9 to TRBJ2-5; the D is unclear. The CDR3 runs to 12 residues. The V gene lost 4 bases and the J gene lost 2 bases, with 5 bases spanning the gap. Germline V gene data show CDR1 as SEHNR and CDR2 as FQNEAQ (reference sequence). CDR3 DNA sequence: TGTGCCAGCAGCTGGTATCAAGAGACCCAGTACTTC. This gives the protein CASSWYQETQYF.

The V call is TRBV27, the J call TRBJ2-7, with 8 bases identical to TRBD2. The CDR3 has 16 residues. CDR1 and CDR2 (germline): MNHEY, SMNVEV (reference sequence). The V gene end was trimmed by 2 bases and the J gene end by 3 bases; junction bases not matched to a gene: 9. Written as DNA, the CDR3 is TGTGCCAGCAGTTTAAGTAGCGGGGACCGTGACTACGAGCAGTACTTC. Translating gives CASSLSSGDRDYEQYF.

This rearrangement joins TRBV28 to TRBJ2-2; 7 bases are shared with TRBD2. Germline V gene lookup returns CDR1 MDHEN and CDR2 SYDVKM. V trimming: 2 bases; J trimming: 7 bases; junction bases outside the gene matches: 7. The length of the CDR3 is 15 residues. The CDR3 DNA reads TGTGCCAGCAGTTTAAGCGTCGCGGGAGTCGGGGAGCTGTTTTTT. Its protein product is CASSLSVAGVGELFF.

The chain links TRBV6-2 or TRBV6-3 to TRBJ2-5; possibly TRBD1 for D (6 bases). V gave up 5 bases and J gave up 5 bases, with 15 bases separating them. In germline, CDR1 is MNHEY, CDR2 SVGEGT. The CDR3 covers 14 residues. CDR3 sequence (DNA): TGTGCCAGCAGTCCCGGGACAAATGGGGAGACCCAGTACTTC. The encoded protein is CASSPGTNGETQYF.

V and J are TRBV4-3 and TRBJ1-1; no clear D. Trimming removed 0 bases from V and 1 base from J, with 3 bases in between. CDR3 length: 13 residues. The germline CDR1 and CDR2 sequences are LGHNA and YSLEER. CDR3 DNA: TGCGCCAGCAGCCAAGATAGGAACACTGAAGCTTTCTTT. Translated: CASSQDRNTEAFF.

The chain uses TRBV10-3 and TRBJ1-1; tentatively, D is TRBD1 (5 bases). From germline, CDR1 is ENHRY and CDR2 SYGVKD. The V end was cut by 5 bases, the J end by 4 bases, with 11 bases between. The CDR3 extends over 13 amino acids. CDR3 sequence: CAISHKTVTEAFF. Here the CDR3 DNA reads TGTGCCATCAGTCATAAGACAGTCACTGAAGCTTTCTTT.

The V gene is TRBV11-2, the J gene TRBJ1-1; 9 bases are shared with TRBD1. Looked up from germline, CDR1 is SGHAT and CDR2 is FQNNGV. The V and J ends lost 6 bases and 4 bases, in that order; junction bases with no gene match: 6. The CDR3 has 14 residues. CDR3 sequence reads: CASSSDRGSTEAFF. The DNA of the CDR3 is TGTGCCAGCAGTAGCGACAGGGGGAGCACTGAAGCTTTCTTT.

The chain recombines TRBV7-9 with TRBJ1-5, with D possibly matching TRBD1 (5 bases). Deletions cut 1 base from V and 5 bases from J, with 12 bases between. Per germline, CDR1 SEHNR and CDR2 FQNEAQ (reference sequence). The CDR3 spans 15 residues. The chain's CDR3 is CASSLGVSGDQPQHF. The CDR3 DNA is TGTGCCAGCAGCTTAGGAGTATCGGGGGATCAGCCCCAGCATTTT.

The V call is TRBV11-2, the J call TRBJ2-5; D possibly uses TRBD1 or TRBD2 (5 bases each). With 4 bases removed from V and 5 bases from J, the gap between germline ends came to 14 bases. Germline V gives CDR1 SGHAT, CDR2 FQNNGV. The CDR3 covers 14 residues. Written as DNA, the CDR3 is TGTGCCAGCAGCTCCTATTCGGGGCAGGAGACCCAGTACTTC. It specifies CASSSYSGQETQYF.